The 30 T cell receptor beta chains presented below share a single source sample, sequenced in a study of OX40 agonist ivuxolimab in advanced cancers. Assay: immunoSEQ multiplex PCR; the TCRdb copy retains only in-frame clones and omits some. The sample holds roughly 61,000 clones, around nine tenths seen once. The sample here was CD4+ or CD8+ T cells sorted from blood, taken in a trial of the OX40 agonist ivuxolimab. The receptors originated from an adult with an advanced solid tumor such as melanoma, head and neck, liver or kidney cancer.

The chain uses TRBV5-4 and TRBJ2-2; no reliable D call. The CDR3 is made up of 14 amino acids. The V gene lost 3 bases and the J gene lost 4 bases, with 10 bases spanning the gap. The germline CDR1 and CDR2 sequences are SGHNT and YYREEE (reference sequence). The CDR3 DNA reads TGTGCCAGCAGCTCTCCAGTATTCACCGGGGAGCTGTTTTTT. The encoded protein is CASSSPVFTGELFF.

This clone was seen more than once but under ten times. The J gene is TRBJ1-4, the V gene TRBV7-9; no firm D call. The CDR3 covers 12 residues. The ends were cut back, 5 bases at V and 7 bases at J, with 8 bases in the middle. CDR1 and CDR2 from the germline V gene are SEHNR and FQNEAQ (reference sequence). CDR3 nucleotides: TGTGCCAGCAGCCCTACATCTGAAAAACTGTTTTTT. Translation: CASSPTSEKLFF. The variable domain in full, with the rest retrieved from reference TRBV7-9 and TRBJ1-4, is DTGVSQNPRHKITKRGQNVTFRCDPISEHNRLYWYRQTLGQGPEFLTYFQNEAQLEKSRLLSDRFSAERPKGSFSTLEIQRTEQGDSAMYLCASSPTSEKLFFGSGTQLSVL.

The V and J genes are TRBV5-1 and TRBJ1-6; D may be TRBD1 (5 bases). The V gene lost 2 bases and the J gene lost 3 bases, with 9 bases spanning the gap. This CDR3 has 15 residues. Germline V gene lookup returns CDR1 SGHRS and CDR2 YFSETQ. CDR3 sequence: CASSFSGLYNSPLHF. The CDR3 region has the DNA TGCGCCAGCAGCTTCTCGGGACTCTATAATTCACCCCTCCACTTT.

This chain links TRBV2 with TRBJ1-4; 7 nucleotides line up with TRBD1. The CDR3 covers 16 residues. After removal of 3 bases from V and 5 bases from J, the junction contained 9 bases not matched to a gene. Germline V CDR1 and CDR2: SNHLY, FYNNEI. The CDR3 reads CASSDAGGPMNEKLFF. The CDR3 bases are TGTGCCAGCAGTGACGCAGGGGGACCCATGAATGAAAAACTGTTTTTT.

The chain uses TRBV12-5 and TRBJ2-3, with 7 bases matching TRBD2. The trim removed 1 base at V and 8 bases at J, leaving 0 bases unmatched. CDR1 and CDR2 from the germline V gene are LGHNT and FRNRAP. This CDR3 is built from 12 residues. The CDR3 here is CASGLAGGTQYF. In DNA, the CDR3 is TGTGCTAGTGGTTTGGCGGGGGGTACGCAGTATTTT.

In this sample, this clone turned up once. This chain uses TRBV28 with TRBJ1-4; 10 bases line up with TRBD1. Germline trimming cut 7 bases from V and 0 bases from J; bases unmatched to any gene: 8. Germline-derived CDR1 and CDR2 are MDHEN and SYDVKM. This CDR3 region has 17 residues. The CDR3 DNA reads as TGTGCCAGCACCCGGGACAGGGGTGGCGCAACTAATGAAAAACTGTTTTTT. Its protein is CASTRDRGGATNEKLFF.

This CDR3 reads CASSRVDSPLHF. CDR3 DNA: TGCGCCAGCAGCCGGGTCGATTCACCCCTCCACTTT. The chain carries TRBV5-1 and TRBJ1-6; D is unresolved. Between the trimmed V and J ends, which lost 4 bases and 8 bases, there was a span of 7 bases. Germline lookup yields CDR1 SGHRS and CDR2 YFSETQ. CDR3 size: 12 residues.

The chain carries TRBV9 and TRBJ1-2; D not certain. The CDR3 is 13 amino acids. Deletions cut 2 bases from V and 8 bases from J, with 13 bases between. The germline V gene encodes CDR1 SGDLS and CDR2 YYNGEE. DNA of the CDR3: TGTGCCAGCAGCGTCCGGGCGGGGTCGGGCTACACCTTC. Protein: CASSVRAGSGYTF. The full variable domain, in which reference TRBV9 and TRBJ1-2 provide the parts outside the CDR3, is DSGVTQTPKHLITATGQRVTLRCSPRSGDLSVYWYQQSLDQGLQFLIQYYNGEERAKGNILERFSAQQFPDLHSELNLSSLELGDSALYFCASSVRAGSGYTFGSGTRLTVV.

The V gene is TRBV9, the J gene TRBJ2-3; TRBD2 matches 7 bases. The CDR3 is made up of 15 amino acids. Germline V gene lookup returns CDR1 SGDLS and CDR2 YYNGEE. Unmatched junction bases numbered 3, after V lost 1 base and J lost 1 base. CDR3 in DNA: TGTGCCAGCAGCGTACGCGGGAGCGGCACAGATACGCAGTATTTT. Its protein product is CASSVRGSGTDTQYF.

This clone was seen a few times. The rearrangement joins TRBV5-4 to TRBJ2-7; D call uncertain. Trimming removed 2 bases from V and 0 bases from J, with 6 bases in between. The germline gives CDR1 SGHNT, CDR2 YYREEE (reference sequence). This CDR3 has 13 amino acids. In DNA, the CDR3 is TGTGCCAGCAGCTTTCCCCCCTCCTACGAGCAGTACTTC. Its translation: CASSFPPSYEQYF. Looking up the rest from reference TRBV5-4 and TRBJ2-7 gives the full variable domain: ETGVTQSPTHLIKTRGQQVTLRCSSQSGHNTVSWYQQALGQGPQFIFQYYREEENGRGNFPPRFSGLQFPNYSSELNVNALELDDSALYLCASSFPPSYEQYFGPGTRLTVT.

The CDR3 spells CATDRGLYEQYF. CDR3 DNA: TGTGCCACGGACAGGGGGCTCTACGAGCAGTACTTC. This sequence joins TRBV2 and TRBJ2-7; 11 positions agree with TRBD1. Looked up from germline, CDR1 is SNHLY and CDR2 is FYNNEI. With V trimmed by 10 bases and J by 3 bases, 2 bases remained unmatched. The CDR3 totals 12 residues.

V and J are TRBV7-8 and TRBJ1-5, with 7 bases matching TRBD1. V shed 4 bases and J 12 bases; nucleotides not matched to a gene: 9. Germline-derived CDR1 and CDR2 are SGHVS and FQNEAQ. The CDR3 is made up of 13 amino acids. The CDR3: CASSSGGGKDQHF. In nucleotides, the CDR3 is TGTGCCAGCAGCTCAGGGGGGGGTAAGGACCAGCATTTT. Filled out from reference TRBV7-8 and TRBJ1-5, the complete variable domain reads GAGVSQSPRYKVAKRGQDVALRCDPISGHVSLFWYQQALGQGPEFLTYFQNEAQLDKSGLPSDRFFAERPEGSVSTLKIQRTQQEDSAVYLCASSSGGGKDQHFGDGTRLSIL.

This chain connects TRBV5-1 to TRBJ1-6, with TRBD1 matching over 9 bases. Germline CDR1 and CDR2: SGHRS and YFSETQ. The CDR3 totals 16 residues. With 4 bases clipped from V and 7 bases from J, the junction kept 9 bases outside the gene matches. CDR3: CASSVTGGVQNSPLHF. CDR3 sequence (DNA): TGCGCCAGCAGCGTAACAGGGGGCGTTCAGAATTCACCCCTCCACTTT.

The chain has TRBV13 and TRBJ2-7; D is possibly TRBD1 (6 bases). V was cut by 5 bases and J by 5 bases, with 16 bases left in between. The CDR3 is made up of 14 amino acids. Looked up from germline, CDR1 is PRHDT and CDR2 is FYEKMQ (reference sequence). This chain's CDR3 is CASSPPTGWNEQYF. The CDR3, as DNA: TGTGCCAGCAGCCCCCCCACAGGGTGGAACGAGCAGTACTTC.

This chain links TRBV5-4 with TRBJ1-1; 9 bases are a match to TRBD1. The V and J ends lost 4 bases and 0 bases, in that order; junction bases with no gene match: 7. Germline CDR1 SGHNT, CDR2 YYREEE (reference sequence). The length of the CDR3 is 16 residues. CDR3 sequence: CASSQEGTGLNTEAFF. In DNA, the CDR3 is TGTGCCAGCAGCCAAGAGGGGACAGGGCTGAACACTGAAGCTTTCTTT.

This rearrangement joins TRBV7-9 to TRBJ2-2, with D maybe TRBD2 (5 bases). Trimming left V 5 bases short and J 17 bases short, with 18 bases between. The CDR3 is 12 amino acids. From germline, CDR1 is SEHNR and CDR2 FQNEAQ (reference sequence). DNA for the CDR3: TGTGCCAGCAGCATGCAAAACGGGGAGTCATTTTTT. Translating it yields CASSMQNGESFF.

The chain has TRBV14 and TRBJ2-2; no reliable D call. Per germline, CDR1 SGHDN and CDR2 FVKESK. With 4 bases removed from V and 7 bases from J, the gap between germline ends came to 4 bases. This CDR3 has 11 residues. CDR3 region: CASSRFGELFF. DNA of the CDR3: TGTGCCAGCAGCCGGTTCGGGGAGCTGTTTTTT.

The DNA of the CDR3 is TGTGCCAGTAGGATGAAGGCAGGACCTACCTACGAGCAGTACTTC. Translating gives CASRMKAGPTYEQYF. The chain has TRBV19 and TRBJ2-5; D unclear. TRBJ2-7 explains the end of the DNA better; the J call may be wrong. CDR1 and CDR2 from the germline V gene are LNHDA and SQIVND (reference sequence). This CDR3 is 15 amino acids long.

Here the CDR3 DNA reads TGTGCCAGCCAGGGACCGAGCGGGGGGGCCTCCTACGAGCAGTACTTC. Residues: CASQGPSGGASYEQYF. This chain connects TRBV27 to TRBJ2-7; TRBD2 matches at 10 bases. V was pared by 8 bases and J by 0 bases, with 10 bases of the junction left unmatched. Germline V gene sequence: CDR1 MNHEY, CDR2 SMNVEV (reference sequence). This CDR3 region has 16 residues.

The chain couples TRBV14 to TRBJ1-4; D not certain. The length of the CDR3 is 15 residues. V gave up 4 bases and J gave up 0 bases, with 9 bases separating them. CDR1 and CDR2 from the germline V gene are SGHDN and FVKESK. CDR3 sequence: CASSPLGATNEKLFF. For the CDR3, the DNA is TGTGCCAGCAGCCCTCTGGGTGCAACTAATGAAAAACTGTTTTTT.

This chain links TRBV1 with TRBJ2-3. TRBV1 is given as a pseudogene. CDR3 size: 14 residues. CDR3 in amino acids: CTSSSPAGTDTQYF. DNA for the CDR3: TGCACCAGCAGCTCCCCGGCAGGCACAGATACGCAGTATTTT.

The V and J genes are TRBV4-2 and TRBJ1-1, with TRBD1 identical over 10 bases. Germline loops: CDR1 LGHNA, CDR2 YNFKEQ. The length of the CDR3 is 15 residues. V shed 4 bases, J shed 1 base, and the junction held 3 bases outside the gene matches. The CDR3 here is CASSLTGGTNTEAFF. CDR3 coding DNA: TGTGCCAGCAGCCTGACAGGGGGCACGAACACTGAAGCTTTCTTT.

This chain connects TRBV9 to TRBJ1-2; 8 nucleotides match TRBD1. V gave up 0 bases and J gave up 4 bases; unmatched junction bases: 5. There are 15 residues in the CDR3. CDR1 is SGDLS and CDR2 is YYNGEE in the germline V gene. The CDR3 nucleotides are TGTGCCAGCAGCGTAGAAGACAGGGGCCGCTATGGCTACACCTTC. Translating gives CASSVEDRGRYGYTF.

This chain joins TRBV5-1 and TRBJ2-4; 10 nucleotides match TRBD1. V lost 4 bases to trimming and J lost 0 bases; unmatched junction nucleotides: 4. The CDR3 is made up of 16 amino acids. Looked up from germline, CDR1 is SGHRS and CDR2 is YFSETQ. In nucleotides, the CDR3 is TGCGCCAGCAGCGACCGGGACAGGGGAGCCAAAAACATTCAGTACTTC. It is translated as CASSDRDRGAKNIQYF.

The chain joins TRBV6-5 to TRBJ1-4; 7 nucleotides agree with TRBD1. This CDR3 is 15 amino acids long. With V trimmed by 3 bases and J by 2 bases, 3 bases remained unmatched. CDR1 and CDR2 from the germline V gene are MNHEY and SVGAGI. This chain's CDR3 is CASSYTTGTNEKLFF. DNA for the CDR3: TGTGCCAGCAGTTATACGACAGGGACTAATGAAAAACTGTTTTTT.

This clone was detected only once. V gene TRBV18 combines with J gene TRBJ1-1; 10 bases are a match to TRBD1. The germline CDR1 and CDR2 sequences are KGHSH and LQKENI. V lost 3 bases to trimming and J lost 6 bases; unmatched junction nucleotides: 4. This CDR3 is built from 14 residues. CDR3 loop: CASSPGDRGAEAFF. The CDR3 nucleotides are TGTGCCAGCTCACCCGGGGACAGGGGAGCTGAAGCTTTCTTT.

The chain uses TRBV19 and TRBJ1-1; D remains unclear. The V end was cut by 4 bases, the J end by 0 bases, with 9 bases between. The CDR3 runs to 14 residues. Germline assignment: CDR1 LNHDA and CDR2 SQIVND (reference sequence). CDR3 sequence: CASSRAFMNTEAFF. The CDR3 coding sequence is TGTGCCAGTAGTAGGGCCTTCATGAACACTGAAGCTTTCTTT.

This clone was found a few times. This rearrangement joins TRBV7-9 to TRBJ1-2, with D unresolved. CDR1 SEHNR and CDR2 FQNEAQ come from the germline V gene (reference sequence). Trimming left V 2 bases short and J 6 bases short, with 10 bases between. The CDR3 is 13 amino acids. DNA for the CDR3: TGTGCCAGCAGCTTACGACCCGAACATGGCTACACCTTC. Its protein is CASSLRPEHGYTF.

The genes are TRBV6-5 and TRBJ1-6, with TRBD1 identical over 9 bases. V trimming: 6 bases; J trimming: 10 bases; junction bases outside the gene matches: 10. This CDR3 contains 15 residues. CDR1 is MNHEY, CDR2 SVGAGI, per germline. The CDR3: CASRPPGTGTSPLHF. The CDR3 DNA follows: TGTGCCAGCAGGCCACCCGGGACAGGGACCTCACCCCTCCACTTT.

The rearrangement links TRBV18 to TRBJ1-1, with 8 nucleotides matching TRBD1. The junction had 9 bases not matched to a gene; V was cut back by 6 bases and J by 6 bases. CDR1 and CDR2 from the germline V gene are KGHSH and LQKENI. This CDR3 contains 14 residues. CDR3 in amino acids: CASSQNDRGSEAFF. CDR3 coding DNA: TGTGCCAGCTCCCAAAATGACAGGGGCTCTGAAGCTTTCTTT.